This passage covers 10 T cell receptor beta chains from one sample sequenced in a study of beta chain features in type 1 diabetes. These receptors are not linked to any known antigen. Regarding the study as a whole: Type 1 diabetes patients had moderately but significantly shorter TCRB CDR3s in all four CD4+ subsets.

Isolated RNA was reverse transcribed in full, so expressed TCRB transcripts were sequenced. Only in-frame clones appear in the TCRdb table, and some are missing; sequencing was by immunoSEQ multiplex PCR. The data hold around 300,000 clones, with over 14% observed a single time. Sequenced input: naive CD4+ T cells from blood. The source is a man between 18 and 29 years old with type 1 diabetes.

This clone was seen only a few times. The chain employs TRBV7-2 and TRBJ2-7; the match to TRBD1 covers 10 bases. Looked up from germline, CDR1 is SGHTA and CDR2 is FQGNSA. Losses at the gene ends were 1 base for V and 2 bases for J; bases not matched to a gene: 2. The CDR3 contains 15 residues. The CDR3 loop reads CASSLGDRGTYEQYF. The CDR3 DNA follows: TGTGCCAGCAGCTTAGGGGACAGGGGTACCTACGAGCAGTACTTC.

This clone has a handful of counts. The chain combines TRBV15 with TRBJ2-5; tentative D call: TRBD1 (6 bases). Trimming left V 0 bases short and J 4 bases short, with 15 bases between. This CDR3 has 16 residues. Germline CDR1 LNHNV, CDR2 YYDKDF (reference sequence). The CDR3 reads CATSRDGTGTGETQYF. Written as DNA, the CDR3 is TGTGCCACCAGCAGAGATGGCACAGGGACGGGAGAGACCCAGTACTTC.

This clone was counted between two and nine times. The V gene is TRBV5-4, the J gene TRBJ1-6, with 9 nucleotides matching TRBD1. The J segment lost 8 bases and the V segment lost 5 bases, leaving 11 bases of the junction unmatched. The CDR3 is 16 amino acids. The germline gives CDR1 SGHNT, CDR2 YYREEE (reference sequence). The CDR3 loop reads CASRTELGQGYSPLHF. CDR3 nucleotides: TGTGCCAGCAGAACCGAACTAGGACAGGGGTATTCACCCCTCCACTTT.

The chain links TRBV9 to TRBJ1-2; 8 positions agree with TRBD1. V was clipped by 6 bases and J by 7 bases; unmatched bases: 14. The CDR3 extends over 15 amino acids. The germline V gene has CDR1 SGDLS and CDR2 YYNGEE. This chain's CDR3 is CASTRAGGGFGGYTF. In nucleotides, the CDR3 is TGTGCCAGCACCCGAGCAGGGGGCGGATTTGGTGGCTACACCTTC.

This clone came up a few times. The chain is built from TRBV4-1 and TRBJ2-5, with a tentative D call TRBD2 (6 bases). The ends were cut back, 0 bases at V and 9 bases at J, with 17 bases in the middle. The CDR3 contains 15 residues. CDR1 and CDR2 from the germline V gene are MGHRA and YSYEKL. CDR3 sequence: CASSQDRQDWGAQYF. The CDR3 DNA sequence: TGCGCCAGCAGCCAAGATCGGCAGGATTGGGGGGCCCAGTACTTC.

This chain connects TRBV30 to TRBJ1-4; D gene unclear. Trimming stripped 2 bases from V and 0 bases from J, with 4 bases between. Germline-derived CDR1 and CDR2 are GTSNPN and SVGIG (reference sequence). The CDR3 contains 13 residues. The CDR3 DNA is TGTGCCTGGAGTCCCACAACTAATGAAAAACTGTTTTTT. Translated, it gives CAWSPTTNEKLFF.

This clone was observed a few times. The rearrangement uses TRBV4-3 and TRBJ2-6, with D unresolved. Germline CDR1 is LGHNA and CDR2 is YSLEER. The V end was cut by 2 bases, the J end by 4 bases, with 12 bases between. The CDR3 spans 16 residues. CDR3 bases: TGCGCCAGCAGCCAAAAACCCCCGGAGGGGGCCAACGTCCTGACTTTC. Translating gives CASSQKPPEGANVLTF.

CDR3 nucleotides: TGCAGCGTCGAGGATTGGGTCGGGAGTTCGCAAAATGAGCAGTTCTTC. Residues: CSVEDWVGSSQNEQFF. V and J are TRBV29-1 and TRBJ2-1; D possibly corresponds to TRBD2 (6 bases). This CDR3 has 16 amino acids. V was cut by 6 bases and J by 7 bases, with 25 bases left in between. The germline gives CDR1 SQVTM, CDR2 ANQGSEA.

The CDR3 nucleotides read TGTGCCAGTAGCCCTTCTCCTATGGGGGGATGGGAGCTGTTTTTT. Translation: CASSPSPMGGWELFF. This chain uses TRBV19 with TRBJ2-2; TRBD2 is a possible D gene (6 bases). Germline V gene lookup returns CDR1 LNHDA and CDR2 SQIVND (reference sequence). Trimming removed 6 bases at V and 9 bases at J, with 20 bases between. The CDR3 sequence is 15 residues long. Variable domain in full (rest from reference TRBV19 and TRBJ2-2): DGGITQSPKYLFRKEGQNVTLSCEQNLNHDAMYWYRQDPGQGLRLIYYSQIVNDFQKGDIAEGYSVSREKKESFPLTVTSAQKNPTAFYLCASSPSPMGGWELFFGEGSRLTVL.

This clone turned up a few times. The chain joins TRBV15 to TRBJ2-7, with a tentative D call TRBD1 (5 bases). The CDR3 contains 14 residues. Germline V gene data show CDR1 as LNHNV and CDR2 as YYDKDF (reference sequence). V was shortened by 5 bases and J by 9 bases, with 20 bases between the two germline ends. CDR3 amino acids: CATSDARGVGGQYF. The CDR3, as DNA: TGTGCCACCAGCGATGCAAGGGGTGTTGGCGGGCAGTACTTC.